The rows below give T cell receptor beta chains drawn from one sample of a study of vaccination and CD4 T cells after COVID-19. MiXCR, applied by TCRdb to the PCR reads, yields one record per CDR3 protein. This table has 20,000 to 25,000 distinct CDR3 sequences, over 40% appearing once. No antigen is known for these receptors. The specimen was CD4+ T cells from blood, cultured in vitro. These receptors originate from a human donor who had recovered from COVID-19. The conserved cysteine and the conserved F or W are not part of the CDR3 here. Fields, in order: J gene, V gene, CDR3 protein.

>TRBJ2-6|TRBV19
ASSIQFSGANVLT
>TRBJ2-5|TRBV20-1
SAVVGETQY
>TRBJ1-1|TRBV11-1
ASSFRRLDTEAF
>TRBJ1-2|TRBV19
ASTMRTGHQGGYT
>TRBJ1-1|TRBV7-2
ASSWDGQGVGSGTEAF
>TRBJ1-2|TRBV12-3/TRBV12-4
ASRRDIQGYT
>TRBJ2-1|TRBV19
ASSSVSGTSGRVYNEQF
>TRBJ1-3|TRBV6-2/TRBV6-3
ASSYLRRNSGNTIY
>TRBJ2-7|TRBV11-2
ASSPTTSGLGPTYEQY
>TRBJ2-5|TRBV7-3
ASSLNGRIGETQY
>TRBJ1-3|TRBV20-1
SALDINGNTIY
>TRBJ2-7|TRBV11-3
ASSPRDSKTYEQY
>TRBJ1-2|TRBV6-1
ASSPRGGMEGYT
>TRBJ2-4|TRBV27
ASSSPGHPEGTKNIQY
>TRBJ2-3|TRBV7-2
ASSLPGLAGGMLWPDTQY
>TRBJ2-7|TRBV28
ASGVRSEQY
>TRBJ2-4|TRBV28
ASSLPRTGVHIQY
>TRBJ2-1|TRBV27
ASSLGGSYNEQF
>TRBJ1-3|TRBV4-1
ASSQGQVSGNTIY
>TRBJ2-5|TRBV15
ATSRDVETQY
>TRBJ2-5|TRBV5-4
ASSLDGQAIYQETQY
>TRBJ2-1|TRBV6-2/TRBV6-3
ASKGDRGHRLF
>TRBJ2-7|TRBV20-1
SARQATGGYEQY
>TRBJ1-6|TRBV19
ASSTDQDSPLH
>TRBJ1-1|TRBV6-2/TRBV6-3
TSSYTTGRAPNTEAF
>TRBJ2-2|TRBV12-3/TRBV12-4
ASSFRGLGGELF
>TRBJ2-2|TRBV10-3
AISESKVGNTGELF
>TRBJ1-1|TRBV5-1
ASSLQAGGMNTEAF
>TRBJ1-2|TRBV27
ASSLSGDRGLGYT
>TRBJ1-5|TRBV27
ASSLRQGNQPQH
>TRBJ1-2|TRBV4-3
ASSRGQGTYGYT
>TRBJ1-6|TRBV7-2
ASSLDRGSGSPLH
>TRBJ1-1|TRBV15
ATSRGGRLKNAEAF
>TRBJ1-1|TRBV11-3
ASSSDTEGTEAF
>TRBJ1-2|TRBV30
AWSVGLGYGYT
>TRBJ1-2|TRBV6-1
ASNWRTGASYGYT
>TRBJ1-3|TRBV7-9
ASSLAGLMGTRNTIY
>TRBJ2-1|TRBV6-2/TRBV6-3
ASSYGGLSYNEQF
>TRBJ2-7|TRBV18
ASSPEGLFAYEQY
>TRBJ1-1|TRBV30
AWRATQGLAF
>TRBJ2-7|TRBV6-2/TRBV6-3
ASSFPGQGALRGRAYEQY
>TRBJ2-5|TRBV4-2
ASSPAGTSGPQETQY
>TRBJ2-7|TRBV15
ATSRDPQGYEQY
>TRBJ2-1|TRBV19
ASSGVAGSSYNEQF
>TRBJ2-1|TRBV18
ASSPLHDGDEQF
>TRBJ2-3|TRBV20-1
SASASGGPTSTDTQY
>TRBJ1-5|TRBV7-2
ASSQKGDQPQH
>TRBJ1-6|TRBV19
ASSIGPPNSPLH